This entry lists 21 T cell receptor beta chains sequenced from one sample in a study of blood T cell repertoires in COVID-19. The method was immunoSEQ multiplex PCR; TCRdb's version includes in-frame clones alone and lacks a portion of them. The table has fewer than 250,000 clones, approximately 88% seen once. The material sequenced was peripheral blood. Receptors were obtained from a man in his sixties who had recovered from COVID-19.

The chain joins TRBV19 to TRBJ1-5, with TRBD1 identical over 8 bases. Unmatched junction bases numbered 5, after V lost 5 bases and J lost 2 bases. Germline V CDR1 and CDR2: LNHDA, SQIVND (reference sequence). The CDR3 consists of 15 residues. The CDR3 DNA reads TGTGCCAGTAGTCAAGGACAGGGCGGCAATCAGCCCCAGCATTTT. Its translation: CASSQGQGGNQPQHF.

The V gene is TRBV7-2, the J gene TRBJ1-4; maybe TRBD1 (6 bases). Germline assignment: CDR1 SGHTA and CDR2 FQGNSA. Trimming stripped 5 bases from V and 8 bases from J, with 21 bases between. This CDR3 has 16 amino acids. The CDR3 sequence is CASSPKGDRNWEKLFF. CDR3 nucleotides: TGTGCCAGCAGCCCTAAGGGGGATAGAAATTGGGAAAAACTGTTTTTT.

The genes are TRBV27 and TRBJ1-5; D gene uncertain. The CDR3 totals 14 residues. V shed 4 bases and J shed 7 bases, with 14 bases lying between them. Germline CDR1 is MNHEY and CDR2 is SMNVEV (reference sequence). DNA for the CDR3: TGTGCCAGCAGTTCCTCTGGATCCGGGCAGCCCCAGCATTTT. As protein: CASSSSGSGQPQHF.

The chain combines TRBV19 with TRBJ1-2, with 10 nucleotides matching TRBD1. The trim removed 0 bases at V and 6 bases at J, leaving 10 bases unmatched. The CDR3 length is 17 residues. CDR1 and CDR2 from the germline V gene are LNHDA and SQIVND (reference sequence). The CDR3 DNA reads TGTGCCAGTAGTATAGATTTCGGGACAGGGGCGATACATGGCTACACCTTC. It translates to CASSIDFGTGAIHGYTF.

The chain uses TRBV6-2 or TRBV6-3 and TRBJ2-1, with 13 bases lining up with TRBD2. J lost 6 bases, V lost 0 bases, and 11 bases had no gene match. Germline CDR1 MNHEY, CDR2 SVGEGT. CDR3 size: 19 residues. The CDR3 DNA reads TGTGCCAGCAGTTACTCGACACTAGCGGGAGGGCAACAAGGCAATGAGCAGTTCTTC. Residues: CASSYSTLAGGQQGNEQFF.

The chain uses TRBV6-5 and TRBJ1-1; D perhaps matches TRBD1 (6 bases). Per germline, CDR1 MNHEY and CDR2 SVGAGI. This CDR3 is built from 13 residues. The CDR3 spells CTSGGGGRTEAFF. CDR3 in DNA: TGTACGTCCGGTGGGGGCGGGCGGACTGAAGCTTTCTTT.

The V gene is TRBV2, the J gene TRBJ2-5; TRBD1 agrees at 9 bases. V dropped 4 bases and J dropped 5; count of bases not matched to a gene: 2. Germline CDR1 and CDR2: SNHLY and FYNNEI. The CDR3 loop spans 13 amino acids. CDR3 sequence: CASSVGQGETQYF. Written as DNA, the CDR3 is TGTGCCAGCAGTGTAGGACAGGGGGAGACCCAGTACTTC.

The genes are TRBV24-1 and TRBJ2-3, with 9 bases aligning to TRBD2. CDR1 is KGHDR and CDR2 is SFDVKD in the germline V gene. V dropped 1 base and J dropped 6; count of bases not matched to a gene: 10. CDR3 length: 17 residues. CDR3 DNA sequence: TGTGCCACCAGTGATTTTGGGACTAGCCCTGGGGGGGATACGCAGTATTTT. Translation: CATSDFGTSPGGDTQYF.

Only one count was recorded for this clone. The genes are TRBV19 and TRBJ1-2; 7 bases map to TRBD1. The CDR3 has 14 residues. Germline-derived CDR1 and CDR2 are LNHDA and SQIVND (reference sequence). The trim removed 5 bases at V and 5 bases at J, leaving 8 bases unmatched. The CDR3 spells CASSGRDRVYGYTF. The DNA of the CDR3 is TGTGCCAGTAGTGGCCGGGACAGAGTTTATGGCTACACCTTC.

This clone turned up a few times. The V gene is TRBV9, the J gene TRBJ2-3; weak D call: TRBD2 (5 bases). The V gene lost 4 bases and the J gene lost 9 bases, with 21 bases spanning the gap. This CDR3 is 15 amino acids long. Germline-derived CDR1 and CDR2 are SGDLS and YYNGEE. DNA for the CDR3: TGTGCCAGCAGCCACAAAGGAACCTGGAGGACCACGCAGTATTTT. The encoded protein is CASSHKGTWRTTQYF.

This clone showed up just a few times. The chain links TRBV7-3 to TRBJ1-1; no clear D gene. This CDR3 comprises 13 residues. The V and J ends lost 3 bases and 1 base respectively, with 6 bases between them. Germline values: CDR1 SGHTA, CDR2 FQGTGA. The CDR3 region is CASSFRANTEAFF. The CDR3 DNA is TGTGCCAGCAGCTTTAGAGCGAACACTGAAGCTTTCTTT.

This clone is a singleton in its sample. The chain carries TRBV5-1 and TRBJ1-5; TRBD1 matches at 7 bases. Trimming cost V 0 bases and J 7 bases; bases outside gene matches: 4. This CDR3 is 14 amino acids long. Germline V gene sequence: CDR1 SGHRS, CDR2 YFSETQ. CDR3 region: CASSLEGAGQPQHF. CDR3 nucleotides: TGCGCCAGCAGCTTGGAGGGGGCAGGGCAGCCCCAGCATTTT.

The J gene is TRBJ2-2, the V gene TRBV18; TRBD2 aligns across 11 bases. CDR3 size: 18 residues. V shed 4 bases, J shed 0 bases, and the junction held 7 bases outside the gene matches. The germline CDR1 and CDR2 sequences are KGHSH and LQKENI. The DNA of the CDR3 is TGTGCCAGCTCACTACTTACTAGCGGGAGATCGAACACCGGGGAGCTGTTTTTT. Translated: CASSLLTSGRSNTGELFF.

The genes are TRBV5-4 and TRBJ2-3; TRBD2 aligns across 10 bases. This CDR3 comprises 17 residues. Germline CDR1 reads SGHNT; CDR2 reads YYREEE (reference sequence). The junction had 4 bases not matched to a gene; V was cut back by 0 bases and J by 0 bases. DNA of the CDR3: TGTGCCAGCAGCTTGGGGACTAGCGGATTTAGCACAGATACGCAGTATTTT. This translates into CASSLGTSGFSTDTQYF.

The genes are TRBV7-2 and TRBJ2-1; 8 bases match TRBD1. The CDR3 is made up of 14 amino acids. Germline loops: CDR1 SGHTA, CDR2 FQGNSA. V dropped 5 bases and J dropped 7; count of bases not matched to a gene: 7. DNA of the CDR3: TGTGCCAGCAGCGAACGGACAGGGAGAAATGAGCAGTTCTTC. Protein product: CASSERTGRNEQFF.

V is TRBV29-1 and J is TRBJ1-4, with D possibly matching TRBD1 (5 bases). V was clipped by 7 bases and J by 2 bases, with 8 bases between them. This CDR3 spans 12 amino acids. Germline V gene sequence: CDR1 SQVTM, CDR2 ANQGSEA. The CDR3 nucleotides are TGCAGCGCGGGACGGACTAATGAAAAACTGTTTTTT. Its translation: CSAGRTNEKLFF.

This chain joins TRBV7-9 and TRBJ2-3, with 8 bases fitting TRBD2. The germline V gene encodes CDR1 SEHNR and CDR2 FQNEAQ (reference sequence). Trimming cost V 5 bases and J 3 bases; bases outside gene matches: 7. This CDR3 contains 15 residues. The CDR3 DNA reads TGTGCCAGCAGCAAGGGACTAGTATGGACAGATACGCAGTATTTT. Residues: CASSKGLVWTDTQYF.

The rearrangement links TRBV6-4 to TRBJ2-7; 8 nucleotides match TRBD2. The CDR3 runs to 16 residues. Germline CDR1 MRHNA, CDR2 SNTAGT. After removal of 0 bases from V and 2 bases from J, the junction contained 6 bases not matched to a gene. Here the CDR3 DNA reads TGTGCCAGCAGTGACTCGGAGCGGGGGCCAACCTACGAGCAGTACTTC. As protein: CASSDSERGPTYEQYF.

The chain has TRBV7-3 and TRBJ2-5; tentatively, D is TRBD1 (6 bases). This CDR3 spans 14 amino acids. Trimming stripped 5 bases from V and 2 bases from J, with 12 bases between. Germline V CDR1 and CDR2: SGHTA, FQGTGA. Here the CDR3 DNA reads TGTGCCAGCAGCGTCGACAGGTCACAAGAGACCCAGTACTTC. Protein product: CASSVDRSQETQYF.

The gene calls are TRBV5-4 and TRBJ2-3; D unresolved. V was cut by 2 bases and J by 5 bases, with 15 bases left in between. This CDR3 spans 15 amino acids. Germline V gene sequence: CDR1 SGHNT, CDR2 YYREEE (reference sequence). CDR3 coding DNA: TGTGCCAGCAGCTTACCACAGCCTGGGCTAGATACGCAGTATTTT. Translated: CASSLPQPGLDTQYF.

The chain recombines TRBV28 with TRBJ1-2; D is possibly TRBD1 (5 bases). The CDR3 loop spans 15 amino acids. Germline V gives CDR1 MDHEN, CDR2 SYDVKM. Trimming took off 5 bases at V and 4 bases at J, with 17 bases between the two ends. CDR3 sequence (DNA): TGTGCCAGCAGTCCCGCCAGACAGCAACCCTATGGCTACACCTTC. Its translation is CASSPARQQPYGYTF.